Listed below are T cell receptor beta chains from one sample, sequenced in a study of graft-versus-host responses after intestinal transplantation. Sequencing used immunoSEQ multiplex PCR; TCRdb keeps in-frame clones, though not all of them. The sample contains about 97,000 clones, approximately 92% of which appear only once. The sequencing here drew on PBMCs, taken about 450 days after intestinal transplant. These receptors were obtained from a human patient who received an intestinal transplant, so some T cells may come from the graft donor. Both conserved end residues are part of each CDR3. The order of the fields is V gene, J gene, CDR3 protein.

TRBV19,TRBJ2-5,CASSSRIQETQYF
TRBV18,TRBJ1-5,CASSPGRQGNSNQPQHF
TRBV5-6,TRBJ1-2,CASSSRGRGYTF
TRBV6-5,TRBJ2-5,CASSYSKLVWETQYF
TRBV16,TRBJ1-4,CASSHMTLGEKLFF
TRBV10-3,TRBJ1-3,CAIMRSGGTLGGNTIYF
TRBV2,TRBJ2-6,CASSGLGTGALGANVLTF
TRBV6-5,TRBJ1-3,CASSYSASGNTIYF
TRBV19,TRBJ1-5,CASTDRADQPQHF
TRBV6-4,TRBJ1-2,CASSGSLTGGYTF
TRBV18,TRBJ2-7,CASSPTSGYEQYF
TRBV2,TRBJ1-3,CATLPDLSGNTIYF
TRBV7-9,TRBJ2-7,CASTQLVDRGFSYEQYF
TRBV6-1,TRBJ2-7,CASRAWVPYEQYF
TRBV13,TRBJ2-2,CASSSRQGANTGELFF
TRBV5-1,TRBJ2-5,CASSLAGGRGETQYF
TRBV10-2,TRBJ2-7,CASSLQGPYEQYF
TRBV4-2,TRBJ2-7,CASSQGTGISPEQYF
TRBV10-3,TRBJ1-1,CAISEVNTEAFF
TRBV5-4,TRBJ1-1,CASSLSSSWATEAFF
TRBV18,TRBJ2-7,CASSPMEQGVQWRQYF
TRBV6-6,TRBJ2-7,CASKGRVGYEQYF
TRBV9,TRBJ1-1,CASSPTGGAGTEAFF
TRBV7-3,TRBJ2-3,CASSFPGLTDTQYF
TRBV5-1,TRBJ2-4,CASARQGQNIQYF
TRBV10-3,TRBJ2-1,CAITLGSGNEQFF
TRBV5-4,TRBJ1-4,CASSSEFDGEKLFF
TRBV19,TRBJ1-2,CASSIRPGVYNYGYTF
TRBV6-6,TRBJ2-7,CASSYSGGGYEQYF
TRBV7-9,TRBJ1-1,CASSEAAGGTEAFF
TRBV29-1,TRBJ2-7,CSVVRGTGDYEQYF
TRBV5-4,TRBJ1-2,CASSLDSYGYTF
TRBV9,TRBJ2-3,CASSVLSGGAGDTQYF
TRBV10-1,TRBJ1-1,CASSESGDNTEAFF
TRBV27,TRBJ1-3,CASSSLNWGGNTIYF
TRBV9,TRBJ1-3,CASSVAWGSGNTIYF